The rows below give T cell receptor beta chains drawn from one sample of a study of blood T cell repertoires in COVID-19. Sequencing was performed with immunoSEQ multiplex PCR; in TCRdb, only in-frame clones are kept and a portion is missing. This sample has around 180,000 clones, with about 81% found just once. The sequenced sample consisted of peripheral blood. These receptors all come from an elderly woman with COVID-19, enrolled during active disease. Both conserved end residues are part of each CDR3. The order of the fields is CDR3 length, J gene, D gene, V gene, CDR3 protein, CDR3 DNA. The D gene is left open where the match is weak.

CDR3 length: 14; J gene: TRBJ2-5; D gene: TRBD1; V gene: TRBV5-4; CDR3 protein: CASKRQGAGETQYF; CDR3 DNA: TGTGCCAGCAAAAGACAGGGGGCGGGGGAGACCCAGTACTTC
CDR3 length: 14; J gene: TRBJ2-1; D gene: .; V gene: TRBV10-3; CDR3 protein: CAISDLDNYNEQFF; CDR3 DNA: TGTGCCATCAGTGACTTGGACAATTACAATGAGCAGTTCTTC
CDR3 length: 16; J gene: TRBJ1-2; D gene: .; V gene: TRBV4-2; CDR3 protein: CASSYPSSGPNYGYTF; CDR3 DNA: TGTGCCAGCAGTTACCCCTCGAGCGGTCCCAACTATGGCTACACCTTC
CDR3 length: 12; J gene: TRBJ2-5; D gene: .; V gene: TRBV2; CDR3 protein: CASTRGQETQYF; CDR3 DNA: TGTGCCAGCACGCGGGGCCAAGAGACCCAGTACTTC
CDR3 length: 14; J gene: TRBJ2-1; D gene: TRBD1; V gene: TRBV11-3; CDR3 protein: CASSLEWTGGEQFF; CDR3 DNA: TGTGCCAGCAGCTTAGAATGGACAGGGGGTGAGCAGTTCTTC
CDR3 length: 13; J gene: TRBJ2-3; D gene: .; V gene: TRBV28; CDR3 protein: CGLSRDFTDTQYF; CDR3 DNA: TGTGGCTTGAGTCGGGACTTCACAGATACGCAGTATTTT
CDR3 length: 16; J gene: TRBJ2-1; D gene: TRBD2; V gene: TRBV5-4; CDR3 protein: CASSSKAGGPNNEQFF; CDR3 DNA: TGTGCCAGCAGCTCAAAAGCGGGGGGGCCTAACAATGAGCAGTTCTTC
CDR3 length: 15; J gene: TRBJ1-1; D gene: TRBD1; V gene: TRBV11-3; CDR3 protein: CASSLKGQMNTEAFF; CDR3 DNA: TGTGCCAGCAGCTTAAAGGGACAGATGAACACTGAAGCTTTCTTT
CDR3 length: 14; J gene: TRBJ1-1; D gene: TRBD1; V gene: TRBV5-1; CDR3 protein: CASRDRTGNTEAFF; CDR3 DNA: TGCGCCAGCAGGGACAGGACAGGGAACACTGAAGCTTTCTTT
CDR3 length: 14; J gene: TRBJ2-5; D gene: .; V gene: TRBV5-1; CDR3 protein: CASSLGRGQETQYF; CDR3 DNA: TGCGCCAGCAGCCTGGGAAGGGGCCAAGAGACCCAGTACTTC
CDR3 length: 18; J gene: TRBJ2-6; D gene: .; V gene: TRBV5-1; CDR3 protein: CASSLVGRGNSGANVLTF; CDR3 DNA: TGCGCCAGCAGCTTGGTTGGCAGGGGAAACTCTGGGGCCAACGTCCTGACTTTC
CDR3 length: 12; J gene: TRBJ1-5; D gene: .; V gene: TRBV6-6; CDR3 protein: CASSSGVQPQHF; CDR3 DNA: TGTGCCAGCAGTTCAGGGGTTCAGCCCCAGCATTTT
CDR3 length: 17; J gene: TRBJ2-1; D gene: TRBD2; V gene: TRBV5-5; CDR3 protein: CASSRVGVAGAHNEQFF; CDR3 DNA: TGTGCCAGCAGCCGTGTTGGAGTAGCGGGGGCCCACAATGAGCAGTTCTTC
CDR3 length: 15; J gene: TRBJ2-5; D gene: .; V gene: TRBV18; CDR3 protein: CASSPNRGVVETQYF; CDR3 DNA: TGTGCCAGCTCACCCAACCGAGGTGTGGTGGAGACCCAGTACTTC
CDR3 length: 16; J gene: TRBJ2-2; D gene: TRBD2; V gene: TRBV11-1; CDR3 protein: CASSSRLAGNTGELFF; CDR3 DNA: TGTGCCAGCAGCTCGCGACTAGCGGGGAACACCGGGGAGCTGTTTTTT
CDR3 length: 13; J gene: TRBJ1-2; D gene: .; V gene: TRBV2; CDR3 protein: CASSETGYGGYTF; CDR3 DNA: TGTGCCAGCAGTGAAACGGGGTATGGTGGCTACACCTTC
CDR3 length: 15; J gene: TRBJ1-1; D gene: TRBD1; V gene: TRBV5-6; CDR3 protein: CASSFGTGGNTEAFF; CDR3 DNA: TGTGCCAGCAGCTTCGGGACAGGAGGGAACACTGAAGCTTTCTTT